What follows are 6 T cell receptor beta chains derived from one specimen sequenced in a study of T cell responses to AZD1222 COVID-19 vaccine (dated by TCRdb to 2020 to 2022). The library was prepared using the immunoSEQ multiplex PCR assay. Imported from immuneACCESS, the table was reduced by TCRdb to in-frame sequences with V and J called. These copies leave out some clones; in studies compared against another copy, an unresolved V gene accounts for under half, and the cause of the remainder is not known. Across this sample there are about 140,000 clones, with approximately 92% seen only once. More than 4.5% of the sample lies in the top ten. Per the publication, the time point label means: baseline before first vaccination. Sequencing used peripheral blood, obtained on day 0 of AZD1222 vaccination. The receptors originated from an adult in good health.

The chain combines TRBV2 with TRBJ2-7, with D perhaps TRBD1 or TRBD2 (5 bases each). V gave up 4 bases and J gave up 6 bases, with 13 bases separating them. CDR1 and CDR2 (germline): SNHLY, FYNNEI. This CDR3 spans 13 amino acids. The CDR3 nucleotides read TGTGCCAGCAGTGTTGGCAGGGAGAGCGAGCAGTACTTC. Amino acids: CASSVGRESEQYF.

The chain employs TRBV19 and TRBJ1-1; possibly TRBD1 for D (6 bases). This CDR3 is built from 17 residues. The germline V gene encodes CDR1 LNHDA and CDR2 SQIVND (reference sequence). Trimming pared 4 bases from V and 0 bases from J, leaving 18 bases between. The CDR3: CASSSAGALIMNTEAFF. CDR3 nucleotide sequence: TGTGCCAGTAGTAGCGCAGGGGCGCTTATCATGAACACTGAAGCTTTCTTT. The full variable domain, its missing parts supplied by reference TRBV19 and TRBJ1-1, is DGGITQSPKYLFRKEGQNVTLSCEQNLNHDAMYWYRQDPGQGLRLIYYSQIVNDFQKGDIAEGYSVSREKKESFPLTVTSAQKNPTAFYLCASSSAGALIMNTEAFFGQGTRLTVV.

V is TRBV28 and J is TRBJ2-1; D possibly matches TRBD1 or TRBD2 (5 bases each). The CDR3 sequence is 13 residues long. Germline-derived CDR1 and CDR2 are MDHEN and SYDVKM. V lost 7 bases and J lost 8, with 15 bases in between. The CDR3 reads CASKGPQEDEQFF. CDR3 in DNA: TGTGCCAGCAAGGGACCCCAAGAGGATGAGCAGTTCTTC.

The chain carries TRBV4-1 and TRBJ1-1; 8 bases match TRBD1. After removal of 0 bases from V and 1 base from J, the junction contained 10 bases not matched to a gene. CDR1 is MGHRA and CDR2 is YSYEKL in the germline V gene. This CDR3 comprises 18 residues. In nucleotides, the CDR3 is TGCGCCAGCAGCCAAGAAGGGACAGGCCCGGGCTGGAACACTGAAGCTTTCTTT. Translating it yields CASSQEGTGPGWNTEAFF.

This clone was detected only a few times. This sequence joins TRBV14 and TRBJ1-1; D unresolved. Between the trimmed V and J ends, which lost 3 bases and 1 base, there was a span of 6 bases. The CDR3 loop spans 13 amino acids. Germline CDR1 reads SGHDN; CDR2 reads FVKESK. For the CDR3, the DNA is TGTGCCAGCAGCCAGGCCAGGAACACTGAAGCTTTCTTT. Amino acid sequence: CASSQARNTEAFF. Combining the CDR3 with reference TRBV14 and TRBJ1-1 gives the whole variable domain EAGVTQFPSHSVIEKGQTVTLRCDPISGHDNLYWYRRVMGKEIKFLLHFVKESKQDESGMPNNRFLAERTGGTYSTLKVQPAELEDSGVYFCASSQARNTEAFFGQGTRLTVV.

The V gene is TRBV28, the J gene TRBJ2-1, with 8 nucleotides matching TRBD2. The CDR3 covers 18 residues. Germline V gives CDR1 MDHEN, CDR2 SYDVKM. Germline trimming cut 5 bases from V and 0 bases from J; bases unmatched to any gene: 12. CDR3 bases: TGTGCCAGCAGTGATCAGCAGATCACTAGCGGCTCCTACAATGAGCAGTTCTTC. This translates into CASSDQQITSGSYNEQFF.